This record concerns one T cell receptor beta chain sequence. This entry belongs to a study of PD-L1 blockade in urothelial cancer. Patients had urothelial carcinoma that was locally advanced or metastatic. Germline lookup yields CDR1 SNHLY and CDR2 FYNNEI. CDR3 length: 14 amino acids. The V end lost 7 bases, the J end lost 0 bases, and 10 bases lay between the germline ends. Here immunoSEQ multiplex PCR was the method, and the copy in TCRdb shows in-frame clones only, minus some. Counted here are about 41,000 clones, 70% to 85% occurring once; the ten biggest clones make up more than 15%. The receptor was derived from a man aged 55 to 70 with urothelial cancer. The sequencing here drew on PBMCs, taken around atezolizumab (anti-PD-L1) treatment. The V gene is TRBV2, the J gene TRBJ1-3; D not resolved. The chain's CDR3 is CASKETSSGNTIYF. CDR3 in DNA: TGTGCCAGCAAGGAGACCAGCTCTGGAAACACCATATATTTT.